These 11 T cell receptor beta chains were all obtained from the same sample, sequenced in a study of cytomegalovirus exposure and HLA in healthy donors. The PCR made use of 60 Vbeta and 13 Jbeta primers. This table comes from immunoSEQ multiplex PCR, and its TCRdb copy is limited to in-frame clones, with some not included. This repertoire shows approximately 140,000 clones, 65% to 85% found once; its top ten account for 6.5% to 7%. The sample comprised PBMCs. These receptors all come from a woman aged 40-49 years in good health and CMV-seropositive.

The chain couples TRBV30 to TRBJ2-3; D uncertain. The CDR3 runs to 13 residues. The ends were cut back, 3 bases at V and 0 bases at J, with 7 bases in the middle. Germline CDR1 and CDR2: GTSNPN and SVGIG (reference sequence). The CDR3 here is CAWRLSSTDTQYF. In DNA form, the CDR3 reads TGTGCCTGGAGACTTTCTAGCACAGATACGCAGTATTTT.

The rearrangement joins TRBV2 to TRBJ2-1, with TRBD1 identical over 7 bases. The ends lost 7 bases at V and 8 bases at J; junction bases unmatched: 8. Germline V lookup: CDR1 SNHLY, CDR2 FYNNEI. The CDR3 contains 13 residues. The CDR3 nucleotides read TGTGCCAGCACCGGGGTAGGGGGCGATGAGCAGTTCTTC. This translates into CASTGVGGDEQFF.

This chain links TRBV4-1 with TRBJ1-4; TRBD1 agrees at 10 bases. The CDR3 sequence is 15 residues long. V lost 0 bases, J lost 8 bases, and 3 bases stayed unmatched. CDR1 is MGHRA, CDR2 YSYEKL, per germline. CDR3 coding DNA: TGCGCCAGCAGCCAAGATGGGACAGGGGTCGAAAAACTGTTTTTT. It encodes CASSQDGTGVEKLFF.

This rearrangement joins TRBV5-1 to TRBJ2-5; TRBD2 matches 11 bases. The CDR3 spans 16 residues. V was pared by 1 base and J by 2 bases, with 4 bases of the junction left unmatched. CDR1 and CDR2 from the germline V gene are SGHRS and YFSETQ. The CDR3 protein is CASSLQLAGGQETQYF. CDR3 coding DNA: TGCGCCAGCAGCTTGCAGCTAGCGGGGGGTCAAGAGACCCAGTACTTC.

The chain links TRBV6-1 to TRBJ2-2; 8 bases are shared with TRBD1. The length of the CDR3 is 17 residues. J lost 0 bases, V lost 0 bases, and 3 bases had no gene match. The germline V gene has CDR1 MNHNS and CDR2 SASEGT. The CDR3, as DNA: TGTGCCAGCAGTGAAGCTTGGACAGGGACGAACACCGGGGAGCTGTTTTTT. It is translated as CASSEAWTGTNTGELFF.

V usage is TRBV14 and J usage is TRBJ2-3; TRBD2 is a possible D gene (7 bases). CDR3 length: 16 residues. V lost 4 bases and J lost 5, with 19 bases in between. The germline V gene encodes CDR1 SGHDN and CDR2 FVKESK. This CDR3 is CASSPGGRGPGDTQYF. The CDR3 nucleotides read TGTGCCAGCAGCCCCGGGGGGCGGGGCCCGGGAGATACGCAGTATTTT.

The chain is built from TRBV28 and TRBJ2-1; D is ambiguous. Between the trimmed V and J ends, which lost 10 bases and 7 bases, there was a span of 2 bases. This CDR3 comprises 8 residues. The V gene's germline CDR1 is MDHEN and CDR2 SYDVKM. The CDR3 nucleotides are TGTGCCACTAATGAGCAGTTCTTC. Translation gives CATNEQFF.

This clone was counted between two and nine times. The chain is built from TRBV11-2 and TRBJ2-5; D might be TRBD2 (5 bases). The germline V and J ends were trimmed by 1 base and 13 bases, with 16 bases remaining between them. The CDR3 extends over 13 amino acids. The germline V gene encodes CDR1 SGHAT and CDR2 FQNNGV. CDR3 region: CASSLAASLSPYF. CDR3 in DNA: TGTGCCAGCAGCTTAGCGGCTAGCCTCTCCCCGTACTTC.

The chain combines TRBV6-1 with TRBJ2-2; no reliable D call. Germline values: CDR1 MNHNS, CDR2 SASEGT. This CDR3 has 12 amino acids. The V gene lost 6 bases and the J gene lost 1 base, with 3 bases spanning the gap. CDR3 bases: TGTGCCAGCAGCCAGAACACCGGGGAGCTGTTTTTT. Its protein is CASSQNTGELFF.

Here the CDR3 reads CASSLAGGHTDTQYF. The CDR3 DNA reads as TGCGCCAGCAGCCTAGCGGGGGGACACACAGATACGCAGTATTTT. J is TRBJ2-3 and V is TRBV5-1, with 11 bases fitting TRBD2. This CDR3 contains 15 residues. The germline V gene has CDR1 SGHRS and CDR2 YFSETQ. The V gene end was trimmed by 4 bases and the J gene end by 2 bases; junction bases not matched to a gene: 3. The variable domain in full, completed from reference TRBV5-1 and TRBJ2-3, reads KAGVTQTPRYLIKTRGQQVTLSCSPISGHRSVSWYQQTPGQGLQFLFEYFSETQRNKGNFPGRFSGRQFSNSRSEMNVSTLELGDSALYLCASSLAGGHTDTQYFGPGTRLTVL.

This chain uses TRBV5-1 with TRBJ2-1; possibly TRBD2 for D (6 bases). Per germline, CDR1 SGHRS and CDR2 YFSETQ. CDR3 length equals 16 residues. V was shortened by 0 bases and J by 1 base, with 11 bases between the two germline ends. CDR3 coding DNA: TGCGCCAGCAGCTTGGGATCTGGGGGGTCCTACAATGAGCAGTTCTTC. The encoded protein is CASSLGSGGSYNEQFF.